The rows below give T cell receptor beta chains drawn from one sample of a study of regulatory T cells in long-lasting Graves disease. TCRdb re-analysed the multiplex PCR reads in MiXCR, keeping a single row per CDR3 protein. The sample consists of approximately 480,000 distinct CDR3 sequences, roughly 16% of them appearing once. These data are also associated with another study on T cells in Graves' hyperthyroidism and ophthalmopathy.

The source was peripheral blood mononuclear cells (PBMCs), collected at new diagnosis, from a patient treated with antithyroid drugs. The receptors derive from a middle-aged man with Graves disease. Each CDR3 is given with its conserved first and last residue. The D gene is left open where the match is weak. Not all rows give a size; the values are once, few, many and, for expanded clones, a class.

clone_size | cdr3_length | j_call | v_call | d_call | cdr3_aa | cdr3_nt
few | 14 | TRBJ1-5 | TRBV10-3 | - | CAISEGARNQPQHF | TGTGCCATCAGTGAGGGGGCGCGCAATCAGCCCCAGCATTTT
once | 13 | TRBJ1-3 | TRBV30 | - | CAWTDLTGNTIYF | TGTGCCTGGACCGATCTGACTGGAAACACCATATATTTT
few | 16 | TRBJ1-2 | TRBV6-5 | TRBD1 | CASSYSTGQGLDGYTF | TGTGCCAGCAGTTACTCGACGGGACAGGGTTTAGATGGCTACACCTTC
few | 14 | TRBJ2-7 | TRBV7-2 | TRBD2 | CASSPRLAAYEQYF | TGTGCCAGCAGCCCCAGACTAGCCGCGTACGAGCAGTACTTC
many | 15 | TRBJ2-3 | TRBV7-9 | - | CASSLEGQSTDTQYF | TGTGCCAGCAGCTTAGAAGGACAGAGCACAGATACGCAGTATTTT
- | 14 | TRBJ1-1 | TRBV12-3/TRBV12-4 | - | CASSLDRAGTEAFF | TGTGCCAGCAGTTTAGACAGGGCTGGCACTGAAGCTTTCTTT
few | 15 | TRBJ1-1 | TRBV28 | TRBD1 | CASSLSDRGRTEAFF | TGTGCCAGCAGTTTATCGGACAGGGGCCGCACTGAAGCTTTCTTT
- | 17 | TRBJ2-4 | TRBV6-2/TRBV6-3 | - | CASSYSNKALAKNIQYF | TGTGCCAGCAGTTACTCGAACAAGGCCCTAGCCAAAAACATTCAGTACTTC
few | 14 | TRBJ2-2 | TRBV29-1 | TRBD1 | CSVTGTVDTGELFF | TGCAGCGTCACCGGGACAGTCGACACCGGGGAGCTGTTTTTT
many | 16 | TRBJ2-1 | TRBV12-3/TRBV12-4 | TRBD2 | CASSRPGLAGGNEQFF | TGTGCCAGCAGTCGACCAGGACTAGCGGGAGGTAATGAGCAGTTCTTC
- | 14 | TRBJ2-3 | TRBV11-3 | - | CASSLDAGPNTQYF | TGTGCCAGCAGCTTAGATGCAGGGCCAAATACGCAGTATTTT
few | 15 | TRBJ2-2 | TRBV5-1 | - | CASSLAMAGTGELFF | TGCGCCAGCAGCTTGGCCATGGCAGGCACCGGGGAGCTGTTTTTT
- | 12 | TRBJ2-7 | TRBV10-3 | - | CAIRTLGDEQYF | TGTGCCATCAGGACTTTGGGCGACGAGCAGTACTTC
- | 14 | TRBJ2-5 | TRBV20-1 | - | CSARDVGGSKTQYF | TGCAGTGCTAGAGATGTTGGGGGCTCGAAGACCCAGTACTTC
many | 15 | TRBJ2-7 | TRBV2 | - | CASSEKGTPLHEQYF | TGTGCCAGCAGTGAAAAGGGCACTCCCCTCCACGAGCAGTACTTC
- | 15 | TRBJ2-7 | TRBV7-9 | - | CASSVTGFGYYEQYF | TGTGCCAGCAGCGTAACAGGGTTCGGGTACTACGAGCAGTACTTC
many | 16 | TRBJ2-3 | TRBV5-8 | - | CASSLGGRSSTDTQYF | TGTGCCAGCAGCTTGGGCGGCAGGTCCTCCACAGATACGCAGTATTTT
few | 18 | TRBJ1-1 | TRBV9 | TRBD1 | CASSVGAGQGGRNTEAFF | TGTGCCAGCAGCGTAGGGGCTGGACAGGGAGGTAGGAACACTGAAGCTTTCTTT
many | 18 | TRBJ2-6 | TRBV10-3 | TRBD1 | CAISFGQGLGSGANVLTF | TGTGCCATCAGTTTCGGACAGGGTTTAGGGTCTGGGGCCAACGTCCTGACTTTC
many | 15 | TRBJ1-1 | TRBV6-1 | - | CASSANRGGRTEAFF | TGTGCCAGCAGTGCCAACCGAGGGGGGAGGACTGAAGCTTTCTTT
- | 13 | TRBJ2-1 | TRBV5-5 | - | CASSSDLWNEQFF | TGTGCCAGCAGCTCCGACCTCTGGAATGAGCAGTTCTTC
many | 14 | TRBJ2-7 | TRBV29-1 | TRBD1 | CSVERGTGGQEQYF | TGCAGCGTTGAGAGGGGGACAGGGGGCCAGGAGCAGTACTTC
- | 19 | TRBJ1-5 | TRBV5-8 | TRBD1 | CATAKGGGTVYGMDQPQHF | TGTGCCACCGCAAAGGGGGGTGGGACAGTTTACGGGATGGATCAGCCCCAGCATTTT
few | 14 | TRBJ2-1 | TRBV12-5 | TRBD2 | CASGLGSGSNEQFF | TGTGCTAGTGGTTTAGGTAGCGGGAGCAATGAGCAGTTCTTC
- | 16 | TRBJ2-7 | TRBV30 | TRBD2 | CACDLAGNFGSYEQYF | TGTGCCTGCGATCTAGCGGGAAACTTCGGCTCCTACGAGCAGTACTTC
- | 14 | TRBJ2-7 | TRBV30 | TRBD2 | CAWRRSGTHYEQYF | TGTGCCTGGAGACGTAGCGGGACGCACTACGAGCAGTACTTC
few | 15 | TRBJ1-1 | TRBV29-1 | - | CSAMISGTTNTEAFF | TGCAGCGCGATGATCTCCGGGACTACGAACACTGAAGCTTTCTTT
many | 14 | TRBJ1-2 | TRBV28 | TRBD1 | CASSFDGTAYGYTF | TGTGCCAGCAGTTTCGACGGGACAGCCTATGGCTACACCTTC
many | 12 | TRBJ2-7 | TRBV15 | - | CATRDPAYEQYF | TGTGCCACGCGGGACCCAGCCTACGAGCAGTACTTC
many | 16 | TRBJ2-2 | TRBV28 | - | CASSLFGRSNTGELFF | TGTGCCAGCAGTTTATTTGGGCGATCGAACACCGGGGAGCTGTTTTTT
- | 15 | TRBJ2-1 | TRBV12-5 | - | CASGPEGRSYNEQFF | TGTGCTAGTGGCCCCGAGGGCCGCTCCTACAATGAGCAGTTCTTC
many | 12 | TRBJ2-7 | TRBV2 | - | CASKAQGYEQYF | TGTGCCAGCAAGGCACAGGGCTACGAGCAGTACTTC
few | 12 | TRBJ2-1 | TRBV10-3 | TRBD2 | CAIRGVQGEQFF | TGTGCCATCCGGGGGGTTCAAGGGGAGCAGTTCTTC
many | 13 | TRBJ2-6 | TRBV6-2/TRBV6-3 | - | CASSLRGANVLTF | TGTGCCAGCAGTTTACGGGGGGCCAACGTCCTGACTTTC
- | 17 | TRBJ2-5 | TRBV9 | TRBD2 | CASSSYTGTSGQETQYF | TGTGCCAGCAGCTCCTACACCGGGACTAGCGGCCAAGAGACCCAGTACTTC
many | 14 | TRBJ2-7 | TRBV28 | - | CASTVPRDGYEQYF | TGTGCCAGCACCGTTCCCCGGGACGGTTACGAGCAGTACTTC
few | 13 | TRBJ1-1 | TRBV7-3 | - | CASSLTPGTEAFF | TGTGCCAGCAGCCTGACCCCAGGGACTGAAGCTTTCTTT
- | 14 | TRBJ2-1 | TRBV12-3/TRBV12-4 | - | CASTMKGGVNEQFF | TGTGCCAGCACCATGAAGGGGGGGGTCAATGAGCAGTTCTTC
once | 16 | TRBJ1-4 | TRBV7-6 | - | CASSLAPGGAGEKLFF | TGTGCCAGCAGCTTAGCGCCGGGCGGGGCGGGTGAAAAACTGTTTTTT
- | 11 | TRBJ2-5 | TRBV29-1 | - | CSVGFSETQYF | TGCAGCGTTGGATTTTCAGAGACCCAGTACTTC
few | 15 | TRBJ2-1 | TRBV4-1 | TRBD2 | CASSQLAGVGNEQFF | TGCGCCAGCAGCCAACTAGCGGGAGTCGGCAATGAGCAGTTCTTC
- | 18 | TRBJ1-5 | TRBV28 | - | CASSLASRGRLGNQPQHF | TGTGCCAGCAGTTTAGCGTCGCGGGGGCGGTTGGGCAATCAGCCCCAGCATTTT
few | 15 | TRBJ2-7 | TRBV28 | - | CASSSPGGGPYEQYF | TGTGCCAGCAGCTCCCCCGGGGGAGGCCCCTACGAGCAGTACTTC
many | 16 | TRBJ2-1 | TRBV3-1 | TRBD2 | CASSQVAGVSYNEQFF | TGTGCCAGCAGCCAAGTAGCGGGAGTCTCCTACAATGAGCAGTTCTTC
many | 13 | TRBJ2-7 | TRBV5-1 | TRBD2 | CASSLGREDEQYF | TGCGCCAGCAGCTTGGGGCGGGAGGACGAGCAGTACTTC
few | 19 | TRBJ2-1 | TRBV5-1 | TRBD2 | CASSPNTGGFYSSYNEQFF | TGCGCCAGCAGCCCCAATACGGGAGGTTTTTACAGCTCCTACAATGAGCAGTTCTTC
many | 12 | TRBJ2-5 | TRBV18 | - | CASSPEQETQYF | TGTGCCAGCTCGCCAGAACAAGAGACCCAGTACTTC
many | 16 | TRBJ2-7 | TRBV6-5 | TRBD2 | CASSYWTSGRDYEQYF | TGTGCCAGCAGTTACTGGACTAGCGGGAGGGACTACGAGCAGTACTTC
- | 16 | TRBJ2-7 | TRBV28 | TRBD2 | CASSTSGTSGTGEQYF | TGTGCCAGCAGCACCTCCGGGACTAGCGGGACGGGTGAGCAGTACTTC
many | 14 | TRBJ2-7 | TRBV5-4 | TRBD2 | CASSYSGRPHEQYF | TGTGCCAGCAGCTATAGCGGGAGACCCCACGAGCAGTACTTC
many | 13 | TRBJ1-5 | TRBV7-9 | TRBD1 | CASSRQGDQPQHF | TGTGCCAGCAGCCGACAGGGTGATCAGCCCCAGCATTTT
- | 13 | TRBJ2-1 | TRBV6-1 | - | CASSTLVASGQFF | TGTGCCAGCAGTACCCTAGTGGCTTCGGGGCAGTTCTTC
many | 15 | TRBJ2-7 | TRBV27 | - | CASSRGTASSYEQYF | TGTGCCAGCAGTAGAGGGACCGCTAGCTCCTACGAGCAGTACTTC
- | 12 | TRBJ1-6 | TRBV20-1 | - | CSAGSLRSPLHF | TGCAGTGCTGGGTCGCTGCGGTCGCCCCTCCACTTT
many | 16 | TRBJ2-5 | TRBV2 | - | CASSQDPWGYQETQYF | TGTGCCAGCAGTCAAGACCCGTGGGGATACCAAGAGACCCAGTACTTC